This TCR beta chain was obtained from a study of blood T cell repertoires in COVID-19. Across the study: Sites in the United States, Italy and Spain provided acute and convalescent COVID-19 samples. The analysed material was cDNA or gDNA that came from T cells, B-cell-depleted T cells, or PBMCs.

Original processing notes: Reference gene primers were amplified, and this amplification served to estimate nucleated cell counts. Using immunoSEQ multiplex PCR, the repertoire was profiled, and TCRdb retains in-frame clones only, with some absent. The V and J calls and the clone size are those of that table, but D and trimming were determined from the DNA. Among approximately 150,000 clones listed, approximately 88% were seen once. This clone was counted a single time. The sequence derives from a woman between 45 and 65 years old with acute or convalescent COVID-19. Input material: peripheral blood.

CDR3 protein: CASSLGEGQPQHF. In DNA, the CDR3 is TGTGCCAGCAGCTTAGGAGAGGGTCAGCCCCAGCATTTT. The gene calls are TRBV11-2 and TRBJ1-5; D not resolved. From germline, CDR1 is SGHAT and CDR2 FQNNGV. This CDR3 comprises 13 residues. Trimming took off 1 base at V and 6 bases at J, with 7 bases between the two ends.